A single sample gave rise to the 28 T cell receptor beta chains below, sequenced in a study of cytomegalovirus exposure and HLA in healthy donors. Vbeta (60) and Jbeta (13) primers were used in the PCR. Sequenced by immunoSEQ multiplex PCR; TCRdb stores in-frame clones only, minus some. The sample has under 150,000 clones, roughly 80% seen once; the top ten hold more than 3%. Sequencing was performed on PBMCs. These receptors were obtained from a female donor in good health and CMV-seronegative.

The rearrangement joins TRBV7-9 to TRBJ1-4, with 8 bases lining up with TRBD1. Trimming removed 1 base from V and 8 bases from J; junction bases left unmatched: 9. From germline, CDR1 is SEHNR and CDR2 FQNEAQ (reference sequence). This CDR3 comprises 16 residues. This chain's CDR3 is CASSLGLDRVREKLFF. Here the CDR3 DNA reads TGTGCCAGCAGCTTAGGACTGGACAGGGTACGGGAAAAACTGTTTTTT.

The J gene is TRBJ2-3, the V gene TRBV5-6, with D maybe TRBD2 (7 bases). The CDR3 covers 16 residues. V gave up 0 bases and J gave up 2 bases, with 13 bases separating them. Germline values: CDR1 SGHDT, CDR2 YYEEEE. For the CDR3, the DNA is TGTGCCAGCAGCTTGGTAGGGGGGGGGAACACAGATACGCAGTATTTT. Its protein product is CASSLVGGGNTDTQYF.

The V call is TRBV15, the J call TRBJ2-3; TRBD1 matches 7 bases. The CDR3 sequence is 15 residues long. V shed 5 bases and J 3 bases; nucleotides not matched to a gene: 8. In germline, CDR1 is LNHNV, CDR2 YYDKDF (reference sequence). The CDR3 region has the DNA TGTGCCACCAGCGCAAGACAGGGTGGGACAGATACGCAGTATTTT. It is translated as CATSARQGGTDTQYF.

This chain joins TRBV10-1 and TRBJ2-1, with TRBD2 identical over 9 bases. V lost 2 bases, J lost 7 bases, and 3 bases stayed unmatched. The CDR3 has 14 amino acids. CDR1 and CDR2 (germline): WNHNN, SYGVQD (reference sequence). In nucleotides, the CDR3 is TGCGCCAGCAGTGAGGCGGGAGGGAGAAATGAGCAGTTCTTC. This gives the protein CASSEAGGRNEQFF.

This chain joins TRBV5-1 and TRBJ2-7; D is perhaps TRBD1 (6 bases). Trimming stripped 7 bases from V and 2 bases from J, with 13 bases between. This CDR3 contains 13 residues. Germline values: CDR1 SGHRS, CDR2 YFSETQ. The CDR3 region is CASSDRTTYEQYF. The DNA of the CDR3 is TGCGCCAGCTCAGACAGGACCACCTACGAGCAGTACTTC.

In the case of this clone: The conserved phenylalanine or tryptophan is not found at the CDR3 terminus, so this likely reflects a read error. The gene calls are TRBV7-2 and TRBJ2-4; 13 bases agree with TRBD2. The CDR3 runs 16 residues. In germline, CDR1 is SGHTA, CDR2 FQGNSA. Unmatched junction bases numbered 10, after V lost 8 bases and J lost 6 bases. The chain's CDR3 is CASSGTSGTIGNIQYL. CDR3 sequence (DNA): TGTGCCAGCTCCGGGACTAGCGGGACTATTGGAAACATTCAGTACCTC.

The J gene is TRBJ2-7, the V gene TRBV6-5, with 10 bases lining up with TRBD2. V lost 6 bases to trimming and J lost 12 bases; unmatched junction nucleotides: 17. The CDR3 extends over 15 amino acids. The V gene's germline CDR1 is MNHEY and CDR2 SVGAGI. CDR3 in DNA: TGTGCCAGCAGCCTCAGAAGGACTAGCGGTCACGGGTTGTACTTC. This translates into CASSLRRTSGHGLYF.

V is TRBV7-2 and J is TRBJ2-1, with D maybe TRBD2 (7 bases). This CDR3 comprises 15 residues. Trimming pared 5 bases from V and 2 bases from J, leaving 13 bases between. CDR1 is SGHTA, CDR2 FQGNSA, per germline. The CDR3 coding sequence is TGTGCCAGCAGCCCAATCGGGGGGCCCTACAATGAGCAGTTCTTC. It specifies CASSPIGGPYNEQFF.

In its sample, this clone was seen once. The chain uses TRBV7-2 and TRBJ1-5, with D maybe TRBD1 (5 bases). CDR3 length: 15 residues. Germline CDR1 SGHTA, CDR2 FQGNSA. Trimming removed 3 bases from V and 7 bases from J, with 16 bases in between. CDR3 coding DNA: TGTGCCAGCAGCTTGGACAATCAGGGAAACCAGCCCCAGCATTTT. This codes for CASSLDNQGNQPQHF.

The V call is TRBV29-1, the J call TRBJ1-1; TRBD1 aligns across 8 bases. This CDR3 spans 17 amino acids. Germline CDR1 and CDR2: SQVTM and ANQGSEA. V lost 2 bases, J lost 4 bases, and 15 bases stayed unmatched. The CDR3 protein is CSVEPRTGRYSSTEAFF. The CDR3 bases are TGCAGCGTTGAACCCCGGACAGGGAGGTATTCGAGCACTGAAGCTTTCTTT.

Turning to this clone: The sample has other DNA sequences that encode this CDR3 too. The chain combines TRBV2 with TRBJ1-1; D perhaps matches TRBD1 (5 bases). This CDR3 has 13 residues. Per germline, CDR1 SNHLY and CDR2 FYNNEI. Trimming took off 4 bases at V and 1 base at J, with 7 bases between the two ends. CDR3 sequence (DNA): TGTGCCAGCAGTGGTCAGGGGAACACTGAAGCTTTCTTT. It encodes CASSGQGNTEAFF.

The rearrangement uses TRBV5-4 and TRBJ1-1; D perhaps matches TRBD1 (5 bases). The germline V gene encodes CDR1 SGHNT and CDR2 YYREEE (reference sequence). Trimming removed 1 base from V and 0 bases from J, with 7 bases in between. The CDR3 sequence is 14 residues long. CDR3 DNA sequence: TGTGCCAGCAGCTTGCAGGGAATGAACACTGAAGCTTTCTTT. Translation gives CASSLQGMNTEAFF.

J is TRBJ2-7 and V is TRBV29-1; the D is unclear. CDR3 size: 12 residues. Germline V gene data show CDR1 as SQVTM and CDR2 as ANQGSEA. V was trimmed by 4 bases and J by 3 bases, leaving 10 bases between them. The CDR3: CSVALDRYEQYF. CDR3 nucleotides: TGCAGCGTTGCCCTAGATCGCTACGAGCAGTACTTC.

The chain uses TRBV2 and TRBJ2-4, with D possibly TRBD1 on 5 matching bases. Per the germline V gene, CDR1 is SNHLY and CDR2 is FYNNEI. The CDR3 has 14 amino acids. Trimming took off 4 bases at V and 8 bases at J, with 15 bases between the two ends. CDR3: CASSAGIGRYIQYF. The DNA of the CDR3 is TGTGCCAGCAGTGCAGGGATAGGCAGGTACATTCAGTACTTC.

The chain carries TRBV5-1 and TRBJ1-1, with 7 nucleotides matching TRBD1. J gave up 1 base and V 4 bases, and 7 bases lay outside the gene matches. Looked up from germline, CDR1 is SGHRS and CDR2 is YFSETQ. CDR3 size: 15 residues. The CDR3 sequence is CASSPGGGANTEAFF. The CDR3 coding sequence is TGCGCCAGCAGCCCCGGAGGGGGCGCGAACACTGAAGCTTTCTTT.

This clone was counted once. This chain uses TRBV6-1 with TRBJ1-2; TRBD1 matches at 8 bases. This CDR3 contains 14 residues. The J segment lost 4 bases and the V segment lost 6 bases, leaving 7 bases of the junction unmatched. Germline CDR1 and CDR2: MNHNS and SASEGT. CDR3 sequence reads: CASRETGVGYGYTF. The CDR3 DNA follows: TGTGCCAGCAGGGAGACAGGGGTAGGCTATGGCTACACCTTC.

The chain couples TRBV5-4 to TRBJ2-3; 7 bases align to TRBD1. The CDR3 is made up of 14 amino acids. With 5 bases clipped from V and 0 bases from J, the junction kept 3 bases outside the gene matches. Germline lookup yields CDR1 SGHNT and CDR2 YYREEE (reference sequence). CDR3 bases: TGTGCCAGCAGAGGACAGGTTAGCACAGATACGCAGTATTTT. It is translated as CASRGQVSTDTQYF.

About this clone itself: This CDR3 is also generated by other DNA sequences in the sample. The chain couples TRBV9 to TRBJ2-3; D unresolved. From germline, CDR1 is SGDLS and CDR2 YYNGEE. The ends were cut back, 4 bases at V and 1 base at J, with 7 bases in the middle. This CDR3 has 13 amino acids. The CDR3, as DNA: TGTGCCAGCAGCCCCGGTGGCACAGATACGCAGTATTTT. Its translation is CASSPGGTDTQYF. Complete variable domain (other parts from reference TRBV9 and TRBJ2-3): DSGVTQTPKHLITATGQRVTLRCSPRSGDLSVYWYQQSLDQGLQFLIQYYNGEERAKGNILERFSAQQFPDLHSELNLSSLELGDSALYFCASSPGGTDTQYFGPGTRLTVL.

This clone has a single count. The chain joins TRBV10-3 to TRBJ2-1; possibly TRBD2 for D (6 bases). CDR1 ENHRY and CDR2 SYGVKD come from the germline V gene. This CDR3 region has 19 residues. V was pared by 3 bases and J by 3 bases, with 24 bases between. The CDR3 DNA sequence: TGTGCCATCAGTGATGGGGAGGCTCTCCTGGGGCCGCACTACAATGAGCAGTTCTTC. This codes for CAISDGEALLGPHYNEQFF.

This clone was found a few times. The chain uses TRBV9 and TRBJ1-1; D unresolved. The CDR3 is 14 amino acids. Germline CDR1 SGDLS, CDR2 YYNGEE. Trimming removed 1 base at V and 0 bases at J, with 7 bases between. The CDR3 sequence is CASSVTQVNTEAFF. The CDR3 DNA reads TGTGCCAGCAGCGTAACCCAGGTGAACACTGAAGCTTTCTTT. The entire variable domain, with the rest obtained from reference TRBV9 and TRBJ1-1, is as follows: DSGVTQTPKHLITATGQRVTLRCSPRSGDLSVYWYQQSLDQGLQFLIQYYNGEERAKGNILERFSAQQFPDLHSELNLSSLELGDSALYFCASSVTQVNTEAFFGQGTRLTVV.

The chain carries TRBV9 and TRBJ2-5; D gene unclear. The J call could be wrong; TRBJ2-7 is a better fit for the DNA end. CDR3 length: 14 amino acids. The germline gives CDR1 SGDLS, CDR2 YYNGEE. Written as DNA, the CDR3 is TGTGCCAGCAGCGTAGCCCTTTTCACTTACGAGCAGTACTTC. It translates to CASSVALFTYEQYF.

V is TRBV7-8 and J is TRBJ1-2; D is possibly TRBD1 (5 bases). Trimming removed 5 bases at V and 8 bases at J, with 21 bases between. The germline gives CDR1 SGHVS, CDR2 FQNEAQ. This CDR3 has 15 residues. The chain's CDR3 is CASSPQGSPSAGYTF. CDR3 DNA sequence: TGTGCCAGCAGCCCCCAGGGTTCTCCATCAGCGGGCTACACCTTC.

This clone was seen a handful of times. The gene calls are TRBV30 and TRBJ1-1, with D perhaps matching TRBD1 (5 bases). The V gene's germline CDR1 is GTSNPN and CDR2 SVGIG (reference sequence). The CDR3 is 13 residues long. V was pared by 3 bases and J by 5 bases, with 13 bases between. The CDR3 loop is CAWRGERETEAFF. CDR3 DNA: TGTGCCTGGAGGGGGGAACGGGAGACTGAAGCTTTCTTT.

This clone was detected only once. The rearrangement joins TRBV18 to TRBJ1-1; possibly TRBD1 for D (5 bases). V was clipped by 3 bases and J by 7 bases, with 21 bases between them. The CDR3 is 16 amino acids. Germline V gene sequence: CDR1 KGHSH, CDR2 LQKENI. The CDR3 DNA follows: TGTGCCAGCTCACCCAGGGCTCTACTACCCCCCGATGAAGCTTTCTTT. This encodes CASSPRALLPPDEAFF.

This rearrangement joins TRBV4-3 to TRBJ2-5; 9 nucleotides match TRBD2. V shed 0 bases and J 1 base; nucleotides not matched to a gene: 18. Germline CDR1 reads LGHNA; CDR2 reads YSLEER. The CDR3 length is 21 residues. CDR3 loop: CASSQETASGRPHVSQETQYF. The CDR3 coding sequence is TGCGCCAGCAGCCAAGAGACGGCAAGCGGGAGGCCTCACGTATCCCAAGAGACCCAGTACTTC.

The chain has TRBV11-3 and TRBJ1-3, with a tentative D call TRBD1 (6 bases). CDR1 and CDR2 (germline): SGHNT, YENEEA. The CDR3 has 15 amino acids. V was clipped by 8 bases and J by 0 bases, with 14 bases between them. CDR3 amino acids: CASASRGRSGNTIYF. The CDR3 bases are TGTGCCAGCGCCAGCAGGGGCCGCTCTGGAAACACCATATATTTT.

This rearrangement joins TRBV28 to TRBJ1-1, with D perhaps matching TRBD1 (6 bases). V was clipped by 6 bases and J by 11 bases, with 28 bases between them. The CDR3 spans 16 residues. Germline lookup yields CDR1 MDHEN and CDR2 SYDVKM. The CDR3 sequence is CASSPVSWRGGTFAFF. The CDR3 DNA reads as TGTGCCAGCAGCCCCGTAAGCTGGAGAGGGGGTACCTTCGCTTTCTTT.

The chain is built from TRBV27 and TRBJ2-3, with D maybe TRBD2 (5 bases). The CDR3 runs to 14 residues. Germline CDR1 MNHEY, CDR2 SMNVEV (reference sequence). Between the trimmed V and J ends, which lost 2 bases and 5 bases, there was a span of 11 bases. CDR3 sequence reads: CASSLRGVKDTQYF. The DNA for the CDR3 is TGTGCCAGCAGTTTACGGGGAGTTAAAGATACGCAGTATTTT.